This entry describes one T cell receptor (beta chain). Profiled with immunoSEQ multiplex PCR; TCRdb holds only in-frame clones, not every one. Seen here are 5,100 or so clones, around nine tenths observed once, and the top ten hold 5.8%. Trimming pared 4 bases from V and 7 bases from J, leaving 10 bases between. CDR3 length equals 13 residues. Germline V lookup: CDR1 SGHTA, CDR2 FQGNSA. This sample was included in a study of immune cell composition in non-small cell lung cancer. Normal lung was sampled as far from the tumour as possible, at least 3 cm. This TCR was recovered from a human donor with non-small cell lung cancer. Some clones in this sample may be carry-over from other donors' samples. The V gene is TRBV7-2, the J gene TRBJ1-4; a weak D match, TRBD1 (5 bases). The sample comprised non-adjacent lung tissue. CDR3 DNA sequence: TGTGCCAGCAGCTCCTTAAGGGGTGAAAAACTGTTTTTT. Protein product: CASSSLRGEKLFF.